Presented here are 10 T cell receptor beta chains from one specimen sequenced in a study of spatial heterogeneity in lung cancer. One entry per CDR3 protein, called by TCRdb with MiXCR from the 5' RACE reads. In the table there are 11,000 to 15,000 distinct CDR3 sequences, 9.5% to 14% of which are singletons. The time point was: sample taken at primary tumor resection. Whole RNA from tumor, nontumor lung or frozen PBMC was sequenced unsorted. The starting material was PBMCs, obtained at surgery. These receptors all come from a female donor with early-stage non-small cell lung cancer.

This sequence joins TRBV7-9 and TRBJ2-7; D is perhaps TRBD1 or TRBD2 (5 bases each). The CDR3 runs 15 residues. Germline V gene lookup returns CDR1 SEHNR and CDR2 FQNEAQ (reference sequence). V was pared by 5 bases and J by 1 base, with 15 bases between. CDR3 sequence reads: CASSLVQRGSYEQYF. DNA for the CDR3: TGTGCCAGCAGCCTAGTCCAGAGGGGATCCTACGAGCAGTACTTC.

This clonotype was recorded only once. The genes are TRBV6-6 and TRBJ2-1, with TRBD2 matching 10 bases. The CDR3 is 17 amino acids. Germline V CDR1 and CDR2: MNHNY, SVGAGI (reference sequence). Unmatched junction bases numbered 11, after V lost 2 bases and J lost 7 bases. CDR3: CASSYPVGTSAYNEQFF. DNA of the CDR3: TGTGCCAGCAGTTACCCGGTCGGGACTAGCGCGTATAATGAGCAGTTCTTC.

This clonotype has more than one count but fewer than ten. This chain connects TRBV28 to TRBJ2-1; tentatively, D is TRBD1 (6 bases). CDR1 is MDHEN and CDR2 is SYDVKM in the germline V gene. The CDR3 is 13 residues long. V lost 5 bases and J 9 bases, leaving 14 bases between the germline ends. Written as DNA, the CDR3 is TGTGCCAGCAGTGGACAGTTTGCGAGTGAGCAGTTCTTC. Its protein is CASSGQFASEQFF.

In this sample, this clonotype turned up many times. The chain combines TRBV7-2 with TRBJ2-3; 7 bases match TRBD2. CDR1 and CDR2 from the germline V gene are SGHTA and FQGNSA. With V trimmed by 5 bases and J by 6 bases, 20 bases remained unmatched. This CDR3 spans 18 amino acids. DNA of the CDR3: TGTGCCAGCAGCGCCCGCGCATTCCAGCGGGGTTTCGGGGATACGCAGTATTTT. Translating gives CASSARAFQRGFGDTQYF.

This clonotype was seen only a few times. V gene TRBV12-3 or TRBV12-4 combines with J gene TRBJ2-4, with D hard to call. The CDR3 is 14 amino acids. Trimming removed 6 bases at V and 8 bases at J, with 17 bases between. As DNA, the CDR3 is TGTGCCAGCAGCCCAAACCCCGGTTGGGACATTCAGTACTTC. Amino acids: CASSPNPGWDIQYF.

The table lists this clonotype with a count of one. V and J are TRBV2 and TRBJ2-7, with D tentatively TRBD2 (5 bases). This CDR3 is built from 13 residues. Germline values: CDR1 SNHLY, CDR2 FYNNEI. Trimming pared 6 bases from V and 9 bases from J, leaving 18 bases between. CDR3 DNA sequence: TGTGCCAGCAGCCGGGATTACAACGACCGGCAGTACTTC. Its protein product is CASSRDYNDRQYF.

The sample holds a few counts of this clonotype. V gene TRBV19 combines with J gene TRBJ1-6; D might be TRBD1 (6 bases). Trimming cost V 2 bases and J 10 bases, with 15 bases left between them. The CDR3 has 15 residues. The V gene's germline CDR1 is LNHDA and CDR2 SQIVND (reference sequence). For the CDR3, the DNA is TGTGCCAGTAGTATATCCACAGGGTTAGGGTCACCCCTCCACTTT. This encodes CASSISTGLGSPLHF.

This clonotype has at least ten counts. The chain carries TRBV28 and TRBJ1-1; weak D call: TRBD1 (5 bases). This CDR3 is built from 14 residues. Trimming removed 3 bases at V and 5 bases at J, with 13 bases between. Germline-derived CDR1 and CDR2 are MDHEN and SYDVKM. CDR3 residues: CASSFGGVRTEAFF. In nucleotides, the CDR3 is TGTGCCAGCAGTTTTGGGGGTGTTCGGACTGAAGCTTTCTTT. Combining the CDR3 with reference TRBV28 and TRBJ1-1 gives the whole variable domain DVKVTQSSRYLVKRTGEKVFLECVQDMDHENMFWYRQDPGLGLRLIYFSYDVKMKEKGDIPEGYSVSREKKERFSLILESASTNQTSMYLCASSFGGVRTEAFFGQGTRLTVV.

At least ten counts were recorded for this clonotype. The rearrangement joins TRBV11-2 to TRBJ1-2; D ambiguous. The CDR3 is made up of 13 amino acids. Looked up from germline, CDR1 is SGHAT and CDR2 is FQNNGV. Deletions cut 1 base from V and 6 bases from J, with 9 bases between. The CDR3 reads CASSLVGRDGYTF. The DNA of the CDR3 is TGTGCCAGCAGCTTAGTCGGGCGGGATGGCTACACCTTC.

This clonotype was counted only a few times. The chain joins TRBV6-1 to TRBJ2-5, with 7 bases that match TRBD1. Germline lookup yields CDR1 MNHNS and CDR2 SASEGT. This CDR3 is built from 13 residues. V dropped 8 bases and J dropped 3; count of bases not matched to a gene: 6. This CDR3 reads CASEPTGEETQYF. In DNA form, the CDR3 reads TGTGCCAGCGAGCCTACAGGGGAAGAGACCCAGTACTTC.